This T cell receptor beta chain was sequenced for a study of beta chain features in type 1 diabetes. A remark on this clone: The antigen is undetermined.

Sorting with CD45RO/CCR7/CD25/CD127/CD95/CD27 yielded naive, central memory, regulatory and stem-like memory CD4+ cells. Investigators reverse transcribed all isolated RNA, so they sequenced expressed TCRB transcripts. Sequenced by immunoSEQ multiplex PCR; TCRdb stores in-frame clones only, minus some. The table has under 850,000 clones, under 15% seen once. From germline, CDR1 is MNHEY and CDR2 SMNVEV (reference sequence). Trimming shortened V by 6 bases and J by 0 bases, and 2 bases separated the two germline ends. This CDR3 comprises 11 residues. The study, taken as a whole, reports: Among patients with Type 1 diabetes, TCRB CDR3s were moderately but significantly shorter in every one of the four CD4+ subsets.

The rearrangement joins TRBV27 to TRBJ2-5; D is unresolved. Sequenced sample: naive CD4+ T cells from blood. The TCR was taken from a man aged 18 to 29 with type 1 diabetes. CDR3 amino acids: CASRDQETQYF. The CDR3 DNA reads as TGTGCCAGCAGGGACCAAGAGACCCAGTACTTC.